Below are 28 T cell receptor beta chains sequenced from a single sample in a study of early T cells in non-severe SARS-CoV-2 infection. Using its own MiXCR run on the 5' RACE reads, TCRdb lists one record per CDR3 protein. Counted here are about 55,000 distinct CDR3 sequences, 9.5% to 15% occurring once; the ten biggest clones make up about 4%. Sequenced material: whole blood. All receptors derive from an adult who was a healthcare worker with PCR-confirmed SARS-CoV-2 infection or an uninfected control (not recorded which).

The chain employs TRBV6-6 and TRBJ2-7; D is uncertain. Germline assignment: CDR1 MNHNY and CDR2 SVGAGI (reference sequence). CDR3 size: 15 residues. The germline V and J ends were trimmed by 7 bases and 0 bases, with 16 bases remaining between them. The CDR3 coding sequence is TGTGCCAGCACCCCGGGTGATTTCAGCTCCTACGAGCAGTACTTC. Its translation is CASTPGDFSSYEQYF.

This clonotype has more than one count but fewer than ten. V and J are TRBV20-1 and TRBJ2-7; no clear D gene. Trimming took off 4 bases at V and 0 bases at J, with 16 bases between the two ends. CDR1 and CDR2 (germline): DFQATT, SNEGSKA (reference sequence). The CDR3 contains 15 residues. The CDR3: CSATSPQTFSYEQYF. The CDR3 DNA reads as TGCAGTGCTACCTCCCCTCAAACCTTCTCCTACGAGCAGTACTTC.

This clonotype was picked up a small number of times. The gene calls are TRBV20-1 and TRBJ2-3; 7 positions agree with TRBD2. This CDR3 comprises 14 residues. The V gene end was trimmed by 3 bases and the J gene end by 4 bases; junction bases not matched to a gene: 7. Germline CDR1 reads DFQATT; CDR2 reads SNEGSKA (reference sequence). CDR3 sequence (DNA): TGCAGTGCTAGGCTGAGCGGGGTAGCAGATACGCAGTATTTT. Protein sequence: CSARLSGVADTQYF.

This clonotype was detected many times. V gene TRBV28 combines with J gene TRBJ1-1; D gene unclear. The CDR3 loop spans 13 amino acids. Germline V lookup: CDR1 MDHEN, CDR2 SYDVKM. Trimming shortened V by 7 bases and J by 0 bases, and 9 bases separated the two germline ends. CDR3 region: CASMGHLNTEAFF. The CDR3 nucleotides read TGTGCCAGCATGGGCCACCTGAACACTGAAGCTTTCTTT. The whole variable domain, remainder taken from reference TRBV28 and TRBJ1-1, is DVKVTQSSRYLVKRTGEKVFLECVQDMDHENMFWYRQDPGLGLRLIYFSYDVKMKEKGDIPEGYSVSREKKERFSLILESASTNQTSMYLCASMGHLNTEAFFGQGTRLTVV.

This clonotype has just a few counts. The CDR3 bases are TGTGCCAGCAGTTTAATGCCAGACGAGCAGTACTTC. Protein product: CASSLMPDEQYF. The chain is built from TRBV28 and TRBJ2-7; no reliable D call. The germline V gene encodes CDR1 MDHEN and CDR2 SYDVKM. Trimming cost V 2 bases and J 5 bases, with 7 bases left between them. The CDR3 totals 12 residues.

The sample holds a few counts of this clonotype. The genes are TRBV7-8 and TRBJ2-1; D call uncertain. Germline V gene data show CDR1 as SGHVS and CDR2 as FQNEAQ. With 5 bases removed from V and 2 bases from J, the gap between germline ends came to 13 bases. The CDR3 sequence is 15 residues long. The CDR3 loop reads CASSRVTATYNEQFF. The DNA of the CDR3 is TGTGCCAGCAGCCGTGTCACCGCGACCTACAATGAGCAGTTCTTC. The full variable domain, in which reference TRBV7-8 and TRBJ2-1 provide the parts outside the CDR3, is GAGVSQSPRYKVAKRGQDVALRCDPISGHVSLFWYQQALGQGPEFLTYFQNEAQLDKSGLPSDRFFAERPEGSVSTLKIQRTQQEDSAVYLCASSRVTATYNEQFFGPGTRLTVL.

This clonotype was counted many times. This rearrangement joins TRBV7-3 to TRBJ2-2; D gene unclear. The CDR3 extends over 13 amino acids. Between the trimmed V and J ends, which lost 6 bases and 0 bases, there was a span of 5 bases. The germline gives CDR1 SGHTA, CDR2 FQGTGA. This chain's CDR3 is CASSRANTGELFF. The CDR3 DNA is TGTGCCAGCAGTCGCGCGAACACCGGGGAGCTGTTTTTT.

This chain links TRBV7-6 with TRBJ1-1; 9 nucleotides match TRBD1. This CDR3 contains 14 residues. V shed 4 bases and J 6 bases; nucleotides not matched to a gene: 6. Germline loops: CDR1 SGHVS, CDR2 FNYEAQ. The CDR3 sequence is CASSYTGGISEAFF. The CDR3 DNA sequence: TGTGCCAGCAGCTATACAGGGGGCATTTCTGAAGCTTTCTTT.

V is TRBV20-1 and J is TRBJ2-7; D unresolved. The length of the CDR3 is 11 residues. CDR1 DFQATT and CDR2 SNEGSKA come from the germline V gene (reference sequence). V shed 5 bases and J shed 6 bases, with 11 bases lying between them. The CDR3 DNA follows: TGCAGTGCTTACATGGTTCCCGAGCAGTACTTC. Protein sequence: CSAYMVPEQYF.

In this sample, this clonotype turned up many times. The V and J genes are TRBV5-1 and TRBJ2-7; D is unresolved. Germline loops: CDR1 SGHRS, CDR2 YFSETQ. The length of the CDR3 is 14 residues. The V and J ends lost 0 bases and 3 bases respectively, with 10 bases between them. Here the CDR3 reads CASSLVGSNYEQYF. CDR3 nucleotides: TGCGCCAGCAGCTTGGTGGGCAGCAACTACGAGCAGTACTTC.

In this sample, this clonotype turned up a few times. The chain recombines TRBV7-9 with TRBJ2-2; TRBD1 matches at 9 bases. Per the germline V gene, CDR1 is SEHNR and CDR2 is FQNEAQ (reference sequence). With V trimmed by 2 bases and J by 6 bases, 10 bases remained unmatched. This CDR3 region has 17 residues. CDR3 sequence: CASSLLSPGQGPGELFF. DNA of the CDR3: TGTGCCAGCAGCTTATTGTCGCCGGGACAGGGACCCGGGGAGCTGTTTTTT.

The chain is built from TRBV29-1 and TRBJ2-2, with D maybe TRBD1 (6 bases). The CDR3 contains 13 residues. Germline-derived CDR1 and CDR2 are SQVTM and ANQGSEA. Trimming stripped 1 base from V and 9 bases from J, with 12 bases between. CDR3 protein: CSVEGTDPRELFF. In DNA form, the CDR3 reads TGCAGCGTTGAAGGGACAGACCCCAGGGAGCTGTTTTTT.

This clonotype was seen only a few times. The chain links TRBV28 to TRBJ2-3, with a possible D match to TRBD2 (5 bases). Germline-derived CDR1 and CDR2 are MDHEN and SYDVKM. Trimming took 7 bases from V and 5 from J, leaving 16 bases between them. The CDR3 spans 14 residues. CDR3 sequence reads: CASTHRRLVDTQYF. DNA for the CDR3: TGTGCCAGCACCCACCGGAGGTTGGTAGATACGCAGTATTTT.

This clonotype was picked up a small number of times. The chain combines TRBV28 with TRBJ1-2; D unclear. V was trimmed by 5 bases and J by 2 bases, leaving 15 bases between them. Per germline, CDR1 MDHEN and CDR2 SYDVKM. The CDR3 is 15 amino acids. CDR3 coding DNA: TGTGCCAGCAGTAATCGACGGGCCAACAACTATGGCTACACCTTC. It yields the protein CASSNRRANNYGYTF.

This chain joins TRBV29-1 and TRBJ2-3; 7 nucleotides match TRBD1. The CDR3 runs to 12 residues. With V trimmed by 6 bases and J by 2 bases, 2 bases remained unmatched. The germline CDR1 and CDR2 sequences are SQVTM and ANQGSEA. CDR3 amino acids: CSVRGPTDTQYF. The CDR3 DNA is TGCAGCGTGAGGGGGCCCACAGATACGCAGTATTTT.

This clonotype showed up just a few times. V gene TRBV29-1 combines with J gene TRBJ1-1; D may be TRBD1 (5 bases). Looked up from germline, CDR1 is SQVTM and CDR2 is ANQGSEA. The CDR3 spans 15 residues. With 6 bases removed from V and 1 base from J, the gap between germline ends came to 18 bases. The CDR3 bases are TGCAGCGTCCCAAGGAGGCAGGGCTCGAACACTGAAGCTTTCTTT. This sequence encodes CSVPRRQGSNTEAFF.

In its sample, this clonotype was seen a few times. V is TRBV7-2 and J is TRBJ2-5; no firm D call. This CDR3 is built from 14 residues. Per the germline V gene, CDR1 is SGHTA and CDR2 is FQGNSA. Trimming cost V 1 base and J 6 bases, with 12 bases left between them. The CDR3 region is CASSLVGPQKTQYF. CDR3 sequence (DNA): TGTGCCAGCAGCTTAGTTGGCCCCCAGAAGACCCAGTACTTC. The full variable domain, completed using reference TRBV7-2 and TRBJ2-5, is GAGVSQSPSNKVTEKGKDVELRCDPISGHTALYWYRQSLGQGLEFLIYFQGNSAPDKSGLPSDRFSAERTGGSVSTLTIQRTQQEDSAVYLCASSLVGPQKTQYFGPGTRLLVL.

The V call is TRBV29-1, the J call TRBJ2-3, with 10 nucleotides matching TRBD1. Germline V CDR1 and CDR2: SQVTM, ANQGSEA. The CDR3 consists of 14 residues. J was trimmed by 3 bases and V by 6 bases; bases with no gene match: 6. As DNA, the CDR3 is TGCAGCGTCGTCGACAGGGGGCGGACAGATACGCAGTATTTT. Residues: CSVVDRGRTDTQYF.

In its sample, this clonotype was seen once. The chain couples TRBV5-8 to TRBJ1-5; D is undetermined. The V end was cut by 4 bases, the J end by 3 bases, with 8 bases between. The CDR3 loop spans 13 amino acids. Germline V lookup: CDR1 SGHTS, CDR2 YDEGEE. The CDR3 sequence: CASSPGLNQPQHF. In DNA form, the CDR3 reads TGTGCCAGCAGCCCCGGGCTCAATCAGCCCCAGCATTTT.

This clonotype has a count of ten or more. This sequence joins TRBV7-3 and TRBJ2-1; tentatively, D is TRBD1 (5 bases). Trimming pared 2 bases from V and 8 bases from J, leaving 7 bases between. Germline loops: CDR1 SGHTA, CDR2 FQGTGA. The CDR3 consists of 12 residues. CDR3 protein: CASSLLGHEQFF. In nucleotides, the CDR3 is TGTGCCAGCAGCTTACTGGGGCATGAGCAGTTCTTC.

This rearrangement joins TRBV20-1 to TRBJ2-7; D is uncertain. The CDR3 is made up of 15 amino acids. V was shortened by 0 bases and J by 2 bases, with 14 bases between the two germline ends. Germline CDR1 is DFQATT and CDR2 is SNEGSKA (reference sequence). The CDR3 loop reads CSARDQDGPTYEQYF. CDR3 in DNA: TGCAGTGCTAGAGATCAGGACGGACCCACCTACGAGCAGTACTTC.

This clonotype was found many times. This rearrangement joins TRBV7-8 to TRBJ2-1; TRBD2 agrees at 13 bases. V dropped 5 bases and J dropped 7; count of bases not matched to a gene: 5. The CDR3 sequence is 15 residues long. Germline assignment: CDR1 SGHVS and CDR2 FQNEAQ. DNA of the CDR3: TGTGCCAGCAGCCCCTGGACTAGCGGGAGTAATGAGCAGTTCTTC. Protein sequence: CASSPWTSGSNEQFF. Using reference TRBV7-8 and TRBJ2-1 for the parts outside the CDR3, the full variable domain is GAGVSQSPRYKVAKRGQDVALRCDPISGHVSLFWYQQALGQGPEFLTYFQNEAQLDKSGLPSDRFFAERPEGSVSTLKIQRTQQEDSAVYLCASSPWTSGSNEQFFGPGTRLTVL.

The gene calls are TRBV9 and TRBJ1-6; no clear D gene. The V end was cut by 3 bases, the J end by 3 bases, with 4 bases between. CDR1 and CDR2 (germline): SGDLS, YYNGEE. The CDR3 has 13 amino acids. This CDR3 is CASSGVYNSPLHF. The CDR3 nucleotides read TGTGCCAGCAGCGGGGTCTATAATTCACCCCTCCACTTT.

This chain uses TRBV11-3 with TRBJ2-3, with D unresolved. CDR1 and CDR2 from the germline V gene are SGHNT and YENEEA. V lost 5 bases and J 5 bases, leaving 17 bases between the germline ends. The CDR3 consists of 15 residues. Here the CDR3 reads CASSRMTVMGDTQYF. The CDR3, as DNA: TGTGCCAGCAGCCGGATGACTGTTATGGGAGATACGCAGTATTTT.

The chain links TRBV28 to TRBJ2-2; D not resolved. CDR1 MDHEN and CDR2 SYDVKM come from the germline V gene. This CDR3 comprises 13 residues. Trimming took off 6 bases at V and 4 bases at J, with 9 bases between the two ends. CDR3 amino acids: CASRRAPTGELFF. As DNA, the CDR3 is TGTGCCAGCAGAAGAGCGCCCACCGGGGAGCTGTTTTTT.

The chain couples TRBV28 to TRBJ1-2; D perhaps matches TRBD1 (5 bases). In germline, CDR1 is MDHEN, CDR2 SYDVKM. The CDR3 is 13 amino acids. Trimming pared 6 bases from V and 8 bases from J, leaving 16 bases between. The CDR3: CASSYGTGRGYTF. Here the CDR3 DNA reads TGTGCCAGCAGCTACGGGACCGGGCGGGGCTACACCTTC.

The genes are TRBV7-8 and TRBJ2-5; the D gene is possibly TRBD2 (6 bases). Trimming removed 5 bases from V and 7 bases from J, with 11 bases in between. The CDR3 sequence is 12 residues long. The germline V gene encodes CDR1 SGHVS and CDR2 FQNEAQ. The CDR3 here is CASSRDWGTQYF. Here the CDR3 DNA reads TGTGCCAGCAGCCGGGACTGGGGGACCCAGTACTTC.

This clonotype was picked up a small number of times. The chain joins TRBV15 to TRBJ2-2; D is uncertain. The germline V gene has CDR1 LNHNV and CDR2 YYDKDF (reference sequence). Trimming pared 4 bases from V and 5 bases from J, leaving 8 bases between. The length of the CDR3 is 13 residues. The CDR3 nucleotides are TGTGCCACCAGCAAAGCGTTTACCGGGGAGCTGTTTTTT. It yields the protein CATSKAFTGELFF.